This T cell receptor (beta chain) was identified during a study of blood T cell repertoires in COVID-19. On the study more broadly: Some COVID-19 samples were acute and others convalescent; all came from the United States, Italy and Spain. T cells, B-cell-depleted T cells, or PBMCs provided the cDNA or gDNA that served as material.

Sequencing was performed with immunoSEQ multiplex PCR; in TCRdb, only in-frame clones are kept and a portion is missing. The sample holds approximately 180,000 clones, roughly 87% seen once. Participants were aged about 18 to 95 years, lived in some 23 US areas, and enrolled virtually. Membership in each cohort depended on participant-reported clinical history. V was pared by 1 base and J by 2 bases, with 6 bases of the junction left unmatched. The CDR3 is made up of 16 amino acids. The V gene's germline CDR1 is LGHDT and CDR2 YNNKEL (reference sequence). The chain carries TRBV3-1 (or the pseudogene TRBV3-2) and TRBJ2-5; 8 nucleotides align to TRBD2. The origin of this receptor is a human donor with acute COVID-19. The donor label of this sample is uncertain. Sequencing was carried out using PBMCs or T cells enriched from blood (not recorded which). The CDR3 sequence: CASSQARGGRQETQYF. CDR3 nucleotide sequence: TGTGCCAGCAGCCAAGCCCGGGGGGGAAGACAAGAGACCCAGTACTTC.